This T cell receptor (beta chain) was sequenced during a study of T cell repertoires in cytomegalovirus infection. Across the whole study: CMV epitopes used comprised recently identified HLA-C-restricted ones and well-studied HLA-B-restricted ones. Indicated by public TCR beta signatures were CMV infection and matching HLA type. General study findings and limits: There were HLA-C-restricted CMV-specific TCR beta clonotypes dominating the ex vivo response. Cumulative frequency of public TCR beta families picked out carriers of CMV plus the relevant HLA.

Trimming pared 1 base from V and 1 base from J, leaving 16 bases between. The CDR3 totals 17 residues. The germline gives CDR1 SGHVS, CDR2 FNYEAQ. Note on this clonotype: Its specificity is not known.

TCRdb re-called the reads with MiXCR, one entry per CDR3 protein. The sample lists tens of thousands of distinct CDR3 sequences, about 48% seen once, with around 90% in the top ten. The chain combines TRBV7-6 with TRBJ2-5, with D possibly matching TRBD2 (7 bases). The material sequenced was CD8+ T cells from cultured PBMCs, taken from culture after CMV antigen stimulation. This sequence originates from a human donor in good health (CMV status not recorded). Some clones in this sample may be carry-over from other donors' samples. The CDR3 sequence: CASSLVGGPFLQETQYF. DNA of the CDR3: TGTGCCAGCAGCTTAGTCGGGGGGCCCTTCCTCCAAGAGACCCAGTACTTC.